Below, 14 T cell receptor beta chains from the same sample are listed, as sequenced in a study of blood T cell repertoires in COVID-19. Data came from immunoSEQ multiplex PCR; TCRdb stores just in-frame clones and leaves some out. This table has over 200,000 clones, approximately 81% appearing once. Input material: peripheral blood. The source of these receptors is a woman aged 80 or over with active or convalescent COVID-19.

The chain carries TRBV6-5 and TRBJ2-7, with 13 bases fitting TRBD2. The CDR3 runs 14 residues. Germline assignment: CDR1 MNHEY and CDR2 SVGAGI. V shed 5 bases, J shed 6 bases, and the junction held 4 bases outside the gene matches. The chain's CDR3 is CASSRLAGGGEQYF. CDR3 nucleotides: TGTGCCAGCAGTCGACTAGCGGGGGGTGGCGAGCAGTACTTC.

The CDR3 nucleotides are TGTGCCACCAGCAGAGAGCCCTCTTCGGGGTACGAGCAGTACTTC. Protein product: CATSREPSSGYEQYF. V usage is TRBV15 and J usage is TRBJ2-7, with D possibly matching TRBD2 (5 bases). The germline CDR1 and CDR2 sequences are LNHNV and YYDKDF (reference sequence). Trimming shortened V by 0 bases and J by 4 bases, and 13 bases separated the two germline ends. This CDR3 is built from 15 residues.

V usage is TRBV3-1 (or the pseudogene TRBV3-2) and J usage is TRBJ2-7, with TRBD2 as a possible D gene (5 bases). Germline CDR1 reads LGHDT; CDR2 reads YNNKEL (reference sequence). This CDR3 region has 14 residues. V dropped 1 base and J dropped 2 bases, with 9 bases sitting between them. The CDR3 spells CASSQGSEAYEQYF. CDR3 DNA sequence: TGTGCCAGCAGCCAAGGTTCGGAGGCCTACGAGCAGTACTTC.

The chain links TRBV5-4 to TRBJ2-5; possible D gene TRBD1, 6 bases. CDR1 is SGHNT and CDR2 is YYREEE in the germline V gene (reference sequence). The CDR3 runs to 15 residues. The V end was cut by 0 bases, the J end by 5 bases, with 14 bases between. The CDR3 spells CASSLGHTQGETQYF. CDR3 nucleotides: TGTGCCAGCAGCTTGGGGCACACTCAGGGGGAGACCCAGTACTTC.

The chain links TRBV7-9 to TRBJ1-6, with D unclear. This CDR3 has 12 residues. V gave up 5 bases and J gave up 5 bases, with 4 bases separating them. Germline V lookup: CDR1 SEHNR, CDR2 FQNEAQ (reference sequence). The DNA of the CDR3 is TGTGCCAGCAGCCTAAATAATTCACCCCTCCACTTT. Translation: CASSLNNSPLHF.

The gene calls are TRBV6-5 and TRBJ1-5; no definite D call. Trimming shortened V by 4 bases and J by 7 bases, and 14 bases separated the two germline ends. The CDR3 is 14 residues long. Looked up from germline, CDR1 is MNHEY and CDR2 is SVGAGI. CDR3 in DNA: TGTGCCAGCAGTTTTCGTCTCCTCGGGCAGCCCCAGCATTTT. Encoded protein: CASSFRLLGQPQHF.

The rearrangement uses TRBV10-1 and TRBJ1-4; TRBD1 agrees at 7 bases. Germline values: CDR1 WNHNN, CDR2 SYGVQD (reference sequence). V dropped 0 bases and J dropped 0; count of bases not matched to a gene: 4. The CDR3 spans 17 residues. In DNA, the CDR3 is TGCGCCAGCAGTGAGTCGAGGACAGGTGCAACTAATGAAAAACTGTTTTTT. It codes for CASSESRTGATNEKLFF.

The CDR3: CASFVGTGDTEAFF. The CDR3 nucleotides are TGTGCCAGCTTCGTCGGGACAGGGGATACTGAAGCTTTCTTT. This chain uses TRBV3-1 (or the pseudogene TRBV3-2) with TRBJ1-1; the match to TRBD1 covers 10 bases. The CDR3 runs to 14 residues. V gave up 8 bases and J gave up 5 bases; unmatched junction bases: 8. Germline assignment: CDR1 LGHDT and CDR2 YNNKEL (reference sequence).

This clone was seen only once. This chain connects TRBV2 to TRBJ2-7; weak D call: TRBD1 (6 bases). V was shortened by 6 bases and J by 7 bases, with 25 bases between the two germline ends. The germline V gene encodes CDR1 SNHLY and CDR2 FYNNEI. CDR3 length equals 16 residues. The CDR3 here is CASRPSGTGRVSEQYF. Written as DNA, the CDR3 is TGTGCCAGCAGGCCCTCGGGAACAGGGCGAGTGAGTGAGCAGTACTTC.

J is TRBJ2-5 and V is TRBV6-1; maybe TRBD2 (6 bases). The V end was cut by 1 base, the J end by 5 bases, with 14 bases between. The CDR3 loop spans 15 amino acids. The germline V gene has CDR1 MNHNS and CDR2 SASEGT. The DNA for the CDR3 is TGTGCCAGCAGTGAAGTACCCCATCGGGAGGAGACCCAGTACTTC. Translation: CASSEVPHREETQYF.

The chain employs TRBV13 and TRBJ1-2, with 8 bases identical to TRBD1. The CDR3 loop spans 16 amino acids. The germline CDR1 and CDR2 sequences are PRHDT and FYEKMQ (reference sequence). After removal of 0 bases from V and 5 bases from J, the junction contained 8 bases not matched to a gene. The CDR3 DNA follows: TGTGCCAGCAGCTTAGGATCAGGGGGCGCTAGGTATGGCTACACCTTC. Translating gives CASSLGSGGARYGYTF. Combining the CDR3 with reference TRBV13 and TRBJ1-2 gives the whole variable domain AAGVIQSPRHLIKEKRETATLKCYPIPRHDTVYWYQQGPGQDPQFLISFYEKMQSDKGSIPDRFSAQQFSDYHSELNMSSLELGDSALYFCASSLGSGGARYGYTFGSGTRLTVV.

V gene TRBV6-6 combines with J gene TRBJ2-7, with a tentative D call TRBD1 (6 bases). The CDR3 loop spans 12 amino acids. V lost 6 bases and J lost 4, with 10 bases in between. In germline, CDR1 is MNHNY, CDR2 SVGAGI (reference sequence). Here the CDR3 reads CASSLQGYEQYF. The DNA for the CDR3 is TGTGCCAGCAGCCTACAGGGTTACGAGCAGTACTTC.

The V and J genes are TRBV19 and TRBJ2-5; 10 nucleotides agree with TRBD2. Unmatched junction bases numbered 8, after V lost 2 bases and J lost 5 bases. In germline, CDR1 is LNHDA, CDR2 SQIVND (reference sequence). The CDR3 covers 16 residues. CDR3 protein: CASSIWLAGALETQYF. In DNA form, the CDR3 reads TGTGCCAGTAGTATATGGCTAGCGGGAGCTCTGGAGACCCAGTACTTC.

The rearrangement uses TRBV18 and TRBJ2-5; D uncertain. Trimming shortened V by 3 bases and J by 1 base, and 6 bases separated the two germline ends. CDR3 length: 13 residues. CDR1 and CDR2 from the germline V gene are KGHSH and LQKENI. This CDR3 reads CASSPNFQETQYF. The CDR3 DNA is TGTGCCAGCTCACCGAACTTCCAAGAGACCCAGTACTTC.